This TCR beta chain was captured by sequencing in a study of OX40 agonist ivuxolimab in advanced cancers. Study details: As their treatment, patients were administered ivuxolimab, an agonistic anti-OX40 (CD134) antibody. A diagnosis of hepatocellular carcinoma, melanoma, renal cell or head and neck cancer was present in dose-escalation patients. Age averaged around 58 years (range about 23 to 80), and roughly 80% were male.

TCRdb's copy holds only in-frame clones and misses some; the assay was immunoSEQ multiplex PCR. The sample yields 50,000 or so clones, 65% to 90% seen once. V shed 4 bases and J 1 base; nucleotides not matched to a gene: 13. CDR1 is SGHTS and CDR2 is YDEGEE in the germline V gene. The CDR3 length is 18 residues. General study results and limits: Expanded peripheral T cells had an undetermined antigen specificity.

A word on this clone: Its matching antigen is unknown.

The source material was CD4+ or CD8+ T cells sorted from blood, sampled in a trial of the OX40 agonist ivuxolimab. The sequence was collected from an adult with an advanced solid tumor such as melanoma, head and neck, liver or kidney cancer. V and J are TRBV5-8 and TRBJ1-1, with 10 bases identical to TRBD1. CDR3 bases: TGTGCCAGCAGCCTGACAGGGGGCTCTGGGGTGTGGAACACTGAAGCTTTCTTT. Its translation: CASSLTGGSGVWNTEAFF.